This is a list of T cell receptor beta chains from one sample in a study of blood T cell repertoires in COVID-19. Sequencing used immunoSEQ multiplex PCR; TCRdb keeps in-frame clones, though not all of them. The sample includes more than 60,000 clones, 90% of them seen just once. Sequences were obtained from peripheral blood. The receptors stem from a man in his forties or fifties with acute or convalescent COVID-19. The CDR3 runs from the conserved cysteine through the conserved F or W. A D gene is named only where the DNA matches it firmly. The size field is filled for only some rows; it gives once, few, many or a size class.

J	V	D	size	DNA	CDR3
TRBJ1-3	TRBV27	TRBD1	-	TGTGCCGGCCGGGACAGGGGGACGGAAAACACCATATATTTT	CAGRDRGTENTIYF
TRBJ2-1	TRBV5-4	-	-	TGTGCCAGCAGCTTGGGTGCATCCGGACTGAATGAGCAGTTCTTC	CASSLGASGLNEQFF
TRBJ1-2	TRBV4-1	-	-	TGCGCCAGCAGCCAAGAACCCACAGCTAACTATGGCTACACCTTC	CASSQEPTANYGYTF
TRBJ2-3	TRBV9	TRBD2	-	TGTGCCAGCAGCGCTTTAGCGGGTTCGGGCACAGATACGCAGTATTTT	CASSALAGSGTDTQYF
TRBJ1-1	TRBV19	-	-	TGTGCCAGTAGATGGGATATGGGGAGGACTGAAGCTTTCTTT	CASRWDMGRTEAFF
TRBJ1-1	TRBV5-1	-	-	TGCGCCAGCAGTGCGGGTGGGAGTACTGAAGCTTTCTTT	CASSAGGSTEAFF
TRBJ1-6	TRBV11-2	-	once	TGTGCCAGCAGCCGTAGGGGCGCGAATAATTCACCCCTCCACTTT	CASSRRGANNSPLHF
TRBJ2-2	TRBV6-5	-	-	TGTGCCAGCAGTTACGGCGGAGTAATCCGGGAGCTGTTTTTT	CASSYGGVIRELFF
TRBJ2-5	TRBV5-1	TRBD1	once	TGCGCCAGCACTAAGACAACAGGGGGAAAAGAGACCCAGTACTTC	CASTKTTGGKETQYF
TRBJ2-1	TRBV15	-	-	TGTGCCACCAGCAGAGCAGGACTTGCCTCCAATGAGCAGTTCTTC	CATSRAGLASNEQFF
TRBJ2-7	TRBV18	TRBD2	-	TGTGCCAGCTCACCGTACGGGACTAGCGGGACCTACGAGCAGTACTTC	CASSPYGTSGTYEQYF
TRBJ1-4	TRBV7-8	-	-	TGTGCCAGCAGTTACCGGTCCGCCGGTGAAAAACTGTTTTTT	CASSYRSAGEKLFF
TRBJ1-1	TRBV6-5	TRBD1	-	TGTGCCACTCGACAGGGTCCGAACACTGAAGCTTTCTTT	CATRQGPNTEAFF
TRBJ2-7	TRBV5-5	TRBD2	-	TGTGCCAGCAGCCTTAGCGGGAGCGTCTACGAGCAGTACTTC	CASSLSGSVYEQYF
TRBJ1-3	TRBV5-1	-	few	TGCGCCAGCAGCAAAAACGGACAAACGGGAAACACCATATATTTT	CASSKNGQTGNTIYF
TRBJ2-1	TRBV7-2	-	-	TGTGCCAGCAGCGCGCCTTTGCGCAGGGGCGGCTCCTACAATGAGCAGTTCTTC	CASSAPLRRGGSYNEQFF
TRBJ1-1	TRBV12-2	-	-	TGTGCAAGTCGCTTAGGAGAGGAGGGGGCGGGTAACACTGAAGCTTTCTTT	CASRLGEEGAGNTEAFF
TRBJ1-1	TRBV19	-	-	TGTGCCAGTAGTATTTCGGGGATTGCTGAAGCTTTCTTT	CASSISGIAEAFF
TRBJ2-1	TRBV11-2	TRBD2	-	TGTGCCAGCAGCTTGCGCCCCGCGGGAGGGGGGATTGAGCAGTTCTTC	CASSLRPAGGGIEQFF
TRBJ2-7	TRBV5-1	-	-	TGCGCCAGCAGCTTGGATTCGTGGGGCCCCTACGAGCAGTACTTC	CASSLDSWGPYEQYF
TRBJ1-1	TRBV12-1	-	-	TGTGCCAGCAGCCCGGGTGCCCTACCGAACACTGAAGCTTTCTTT	CASSPGALPNTEAFF
TRBJ2-1	TRBV7-6	TRBD2	-	TGTGCCAGCAGCCCCGCCAAACTAGCGCCCTACAATGAGCAGTTCTTC	CASSPAKLAPYNEQFF
TRBJ2-5	TRBV6-2/TRBV6-3	-	-	TGTGCCAGCAGCTCCAATAAGGCGGCCCAGTACTTC	CASSSNKAAQYF
TRBJ1-2	TRBV11-2	-	-	TGTGCCAGCAGCTTATGGGACAAGCGAGGCTACACCTTC	CASSLWDKRGYTF
TRBJ1-1	TRBV28	-	-	TGTGCCAGCAGTTTTTTGTCGGGGAACACTGAAGCTTTCTTT	CASSFLSGNTEAFF
TRBJ1-2	TRBV27	TRBD1	-	TGTGCCAGCAGGGGGACAGGGGGCGCAAGGGATGGCTACACCTTC	CASRGTGGARDGYTF
TRBJ2-2	TRBV6-6	TRBD2	-	TGTGCCAGCAGTTGGGGACTAGCCGGGGCCGGGGAGCTGTTTTTT	CASSWGLAGAGELFF
TRBJ2-3	TRBV7-2	-	once	TGTGCCAGCAGCTTAGATGTAGGTGGGGGGAGAAGAGATACGCAGTATTTT	CASSLDVGGGRRDTQYF
TRBJ2-1	TRBV5-4	TRBD2	-	TGTGCCAGCAGCGAGGGACTAGCGGTCGAGCAGTTCTTC	CASSEGLAVEQFF
TRBJ2-7	TRBV5-7	-	-	TGTGCCAGCAGAGAAGCCCCTATGACAGTGAGAAGCTACGAGCAGTACTTC	CASREAPMTVRSYEQYF
TRBJ2-2	TRBV5-4	TRBD1	-	TGTGCCAGCAGCTTGGCCGGCCCCGGGACAGGCCGTCGCGAGCTGTTTTTT	CASSLAGPGTGRRELFF
TRBJ2-7	TRBV4-2	TRBD1	-	TGTGCCAGCAGCCAAACAGGGGGATCCTACGAGCAGTACTTC	CASSQTGGSYEQYF
TRBJ2-3	TRBV10-3	-	-	TGTGCCATCAGCATGAGTGAAGATACGCAGTATTTT	CAISMSEDTQYF
TRBJ2-5	TRBV11-3	TRBD2	few	TGTGCCAGCAGCTCGGGGACTAGCGGGGTCGAGGCCCAGTACTTC	CASSSGTSGVEAQYF
TRBJ2-4	TRBV5-1	TRBD2	-	TGCGCCAGCAGCTTGGATGAGCGGGGTTGGAACATTCAGTACTTC	CASSLDERGWNIQYF
TRBJ2-7	TRBV27	TRBD2	-	TGTGCCAGCAGTTTTAGGCGGGAGCATGAGCAGTACTTC	CASSFRREHEQYF
TRBJ1-2	TRBV7-9	-	-	TGTGCCAGCAGCTTCGTAGCTAACTATGGCTACACCTTC	CASSFVANYGYTF
TRBJ1-2	TRBV19	-	-	TGTGCCAGTAGTATAGGCGCAGGGGCGGCCTATGGCTACACCTTC	CASSIGAGAAYGYTF
TRBJ2-7	TRBV20-1	TRBD2	-	TGCAGTGCTAGTAAACTAGCGGGAGCCTACGAGCAGTACTTC	CSASKLAGAYEQYF
TRBJ2-7	TRBV10-2	-	-	TGCGCCAGCCTAAACACCCCTGGCGGGCCGGAGGAGCAGTACTTC	CASLNTPGGPEEQYF
TRBJ2-6	TRBV27	TRBD1	-	TGTGCCAGCAGTTTAGGGGGACAGGGCACCTCTGGGGCCAACGTCCTGACTTTC	CASSLGGQGTSGANVLTF
TRBJ2-7	TRBV1	-	-	TGCACCAGCAGCCAAGATCTAAGGGGGAGGGCCTTGGAGCAGTACTTC	CTSSQDLRGRALEQYF
TRBJ2-3	TRBV11-3	TRBD2	-	TGTGCCAGCAGCTTGGTTAGCGGGAGTGTGGATGGTACAGATACGCAGTATTTT	CASSLVSGSVDGTDTQYF
TRBJ1-1	TRBV7-9	TRBD1	-	TGTGCCAGCAGCTTTGGACAGGGTGGTAAGGCTTTCTTT	CASSFGQGGKAFF
TRBJ2-1	TRBV11-1	TRBD2	-	TGTGCCAGCAGCGGACTAGCGGGGGAGTCCTACAATGAGCAGTTCTTC	CASSGLAGESYNEQFF
TRBJ1-1	TRBV19	-	-	TGTGCCAGCAGTCAGGGATCCACTGAAGCTTTCTTT	CASSQGSTEAFF
TRBJ2-1	TRBV19	TRBD2	few	TGTGCCAGTAGTATAGTTCCCCGGACTAGCGGGAGCTATGAGCAGTTCTTC	CASSIVPRTSGSYEQFF
TRBJ1-2	TRBV5-6	-	-	TGTGCCAGCCGGGACACCGCTAACTATGGCTACACCTTC	CASRDTANYGYTF
TRBJ1-2	TRBV18	TRBD1	-	TGTGCCAGCTCACCTTCGACAGGGGCAAACTATGGCTACACCTTC	CASSPSTGANYGYTF
TRBJ1-2	TRBV7-9	TRBD1	once	TGTGCCAGCAGCCTTCCCCAGGGGGATTCAGGCTACACCTTC	CASSLPQGDSGYTF
TRBJ1-1	TRBV5-1	TRBD1	-	TGCGCCAGCAGCTTTGGGACAGGGGACACTGAAGCTTTCTTT	CASSFGTGDTEAFF
TRBJ2-5	TRBV9	TRBD1	once	TGTGCCAGCAGCTCACAGGGGCCAGAGACCCAGTACTTC	CASSSQGPETQYF
TRBJ1-5	TRBV20-1	-	-	TGCAGTGCTAGTGGAGGTCGTCAGCCCCAGCATTTT	CSASGGRQPQHF
TRBJ1-2	TRBV7-9	-	-	TGTGCCAGCAGCCCTTTCCGGACGCCTCAGGGTGGCTACACCTTC	CASSPFRTPQGGYTF
TRBJ1-1	TRBV27	TRBD1	-	TGTGCCAGCAGTTTGATTACAGGGGTTAGGAACACTGAAGCTTTCTTT	CASSLITGVRNTEAFF
TRBJ2-5	TRBV3-1/TRBV3-2	TRBD2	-	TGTGCCAGCAGCCAATCGACTAGCGGGACAGAGACCCAGTACTTC	CASSQSTSGTETQYF
TRBJ1-1	TRBV4-3	-	-	TGCGCCAGCAGCCAAGATTGGGGGGTCACTGAAGCTTTCTTT	CASSQDWGVTEAFF
TRBJ2-1	TRBV7-8	-	-	TGTGCCAGCAGCTTAGTCGGGAGCTCCTTCAATGAGCAGTTCTTC	CASSLVGSSFNEQFF
TRBJ1-2	TRBV29-1	-	-	TGCAGCGTTTCATGGGACAAGGGCGGCTACACCTTC	CSVSWDKGGYTF